The 19 T cell receptor beta chains presented below share a single source sample, sequenced in a study of blood T cell repertoires in COVID-19. The repertoire was sequenced with immunoSEQ multiplex PCR; TCRdb's copy has only in-frame clones and lacks some. This sample has 110,000 or so clones, with 55% to 75% found just once. What was sequenced was peripheral blood. These receptors were collected from a woman in her thirties or forties with acute or convalescent COVID-19.

The chain combines TRBV9 with TRBJ2-3, with 8 bases matching TRBD1. The germline CDR1 and CDR2 sequences are SGDLS and YYNGEE. The ends lost 2 bases at V and 6 bases at J; junction bases unmatched: 5. The CDR3 length is 14 residues. CDR3 region: CASSVWGTGDTQYF. CDR3 bases: TGTGCCAGCAGCGTTTGGGGGACAGGTGATACGCAGTATTTT.

This clone has just one count. V gene TRBV18 combines with J gene TRBJ2-4, with D hard to call. V was pared by 6 bases and J by 0 bases, with 9 bases between. The CDR3 is made up of 14 amino acids. In germline, CDR1 is KGHSH, CDR2 LQKENI. The CDR3, as DNA: TGTGCCAGCTCTACGGTTGAAGCCAAAAACATTCAGTACTTC. Encoded protein: CASSTVEAKNIQYF.

The chain combines TRBV5-1 with TRBJ2-5; 8 positions match TRBD1. CDR1 is SGHRS, CDR2 YFSETQ, per germline. The V gene end was trimmed by 4 bases and the J gene end by 4 bases; junction bases not matched to a gene: 6. The CDR3 loop spans 14 amino acids. The CDR3 region has the DNA TGCGCCAGCAGCCCGTTAACAGGGGGAGAGACCCAGTACTTC. Translated, it gives CASSPLTGGETQYF.

The rearrangement links TRBV18 to TRBJ2-5; no definite D call. CDR3 length: 13 residues. With 4 bases removed from V and 1 base from J, the gap between germline ends came to 7 bases. Germline V gene sequence: CDR1 KGHSH, CDR2 LQKENI. For the CDR3, the DNA is TGTGCCAGCTCACTAAACAGCCAAGAGACCCAGTACTTC. It yields the protein CASSLNSQETQYF. Based on the CDR3 plus reference TRBV18 and TRBJ2-5, the full variable domain is NAGVMQNPRHLVRRRGQEARLRCSPMKGHSHVYWYRQLPEEGLKFMVYLQKENIIDESGMPKERFSAEFPKEGPSILRIQQVVRGDSAAYFCASSLNSQETQYFGPGTRLLVL.

This chain connects TRBV5-4 to TRBJ1-1; no clear D gene. The CDR3 runs 13 residues. The germline V and J ends were trimmed by 0 bases and 2 bases, with 5 bases remaining between them. Germline-derived CDR1 and CDR2 are SGHNT and YYREEE (reference sequence). CDR3 loop: CASSLDSNTEAFF. CDR3 coding DNA: TGTGCCAGCAGCTTGGACAGTAACACTGAAGCTTTCTTT.

The J gene is TRBJ2-7, the V gene TRBV2; D not resolved. The V gene lost 8 bases and the J gene lost 9 bases, with 17 bases spanning the gap. This CDR3 region has 12 residues. Germline CDR1 and CDR2: SNHLY and FYNNEI. The CDR3 sequence is CASGFMSGAQYF. CDR3 nucleotide sequence: TGTGCCAGCGGGTTTATGTCTGGAGCGCAGTACTTC.

The chain is built from TRBV18 and TRBJ2-7; possible D gene TRBD2, 6 bases. Germline CDR1 and CDR2: KGHSH and LQKENI. V was trimmed by 6 bases and J by 1 base, leaving 13 bases between them. CDR3 length: 14 residues. For the CDR3, the DNA is TGTGCCAGCTCCGGGACTGCCCCTTCCTACGAGCAGTACTTC. Its protein is CASSGTAPSYEQYF.

The chain uses TRBV3-1 (or the pseudogene TRBV3-2) and TRBJ1-1, with D unclear. V dropped 4 bases and J dropped 3 bases, with 9 bases sitting between them. Germline V gives CDR1 LGHDT, CDR2 YNNKEL (reference sequence). This CDR3 contains 13 residues. The CDR3 nucleotides are TGTGCCAGCAGCCCCCGTTCCTACACTGAAGCTTTCTTT. This sequence encodes CASSPRSYTEAFF.

This clone appeared many times. CDR3 nucleotides: TGCGCCAGCAGCCCCCAGACAGGTTTCCTCTACGAGCAGTACTTC. Its translation is CASSPQTGFLYEQYF. The V call is TRBV4-1, the J call TRBJ2-7; possibly TRBD1 for D (6 bases). Germline CDR1 MGHRA, CDR2 YSYEKL. The CDR3 sequence is 15 residues long. Trimming took off 4 bases at V and 3 bases at J, with 16 bases between the two ends.

This clone appeared once. This chain connects TRBV24-1 to TRBJ1-2, with D unresolved. Trimming pared 10 bases from V and 1 base from J, leaving 18 bases between. Germline V CDR1 and CDR2: KGHDR, SFDVKD. This CDR3 comprises 15 residues. CDR3: CATNFGVAGNYGYTF. The CDR3 nucleotides are TGTGCCACAAATTTCGGGGTTGCGGGTAACTATGGCTACACCTTC.

The chain recombines TRBV10-3 with TRBJ2-7; 7 bases are shared with TRBD1. V shed 10 bases and J 6 bases; nucleotides not matched to a gene: 15. Germline V gives CDR1 ENHRY, CDR2 SYGVKD. This CDR3 has 14 amino acids. The CDR3 DNA reads TGTGCCACTCTCGCGACAGGGCTTTCGGGCGAGCAGTACTTC. Protein sequence: CATLATGLSGEQYF.

This clone was seen more than once but under ten times. This chain connects TRBV2 to TRBJ2-7; D ambiguous. The CDR3 loop spans 17 amino acids. The germline CDR1 and CDR2 sequences are SNHLY and FYNNEI. V gave up 4 bases and J gave up 3 bases, with 22 bases separating them. As DNA, the CDR3 is TGTGCCAGCAGTGCCCTGTTGACAAGAGTAACTTTCTACGAGCAGTACTTC. This codes for CASSALLTRVTFYEQYF.

This CDR3 reads CASSQLGQGPDTQYF. DNA for the CDR3: TGCGCCAGCAGCCAGCTGGGACAGGGCCCAGATACGCAGTATTTT. The V gene is TRBV4-3, the J gene TRBJ2-3; 9 bases line up with TRBD1. Germline V gene lookup returns CDR1 LGHNA and CDR2 YSLEER. The trim removed 3 bases at V and 4 bases at J, leaving 5 bases unmatched. This CDR3 has 15 amino acids.

This clone was counted only a few times. V usage is TRBV7-9 and J usage is TRBJ2-1; D possibly corresponds to TRBD2 (6 bases). This CDR3 has 15 residues. Germline V gene lookup returns CDR1 SEHNR and CDR2 FQNEAQ (reference sequence). V dropped 8 bases and J dropped 4 bases, with 18 bases sitting between them. The CDR3 DNA follows: TGTGCCAGCCAGAGGACCGGGACTGCATACAATGAGCAGTTCTTC. It specifies CASQRTGTAYNEQFF.

The V and J genes are TRBV11-2 and TRBJ1-2; 9 nucleotides align to TRBD1. The CDR3 runs 15 residues. Germline CDR1 is SGHAT and CDR2 is FQNNGV. V lost 4 bases and J lost 2; bases outside the gene matches: 5. The CDR3 nucleotides read TGTGCCAGCAGCTCTCCGGGACAGGGAAACTATGGCTACACCTTC. This sequence encodes CASSSPGQGNYGYTF.

The chain couples TRBV19 to TRBJ2-5; weak D call: TRBD2 (6 bases). This CDR3 is 14 amino acids long. Trimming took off 1 base at V and 8 bases at J, with 14 bases between the two ends. The V gene's germline CDR1 is LNHDA and CDR2 SQIVND (reference sequence). CDR3 nucleotide sequence: TGTGCCAGTAGTATAGGGTGGAGGGGAGGAACCCAGTACTTC. This encodes CASSIGWRGGTQYF.

This clone has a single count. The sample contains more than one DNA sequence encoding this CDR3. This sequence joins TRBV7-3 and TRBJ2-1, with TRBD1 identical over 8 bases. The CDR3 length is 15 residues. With V trimmed by 4 bases and J by 2 bases, 4 bases remained unmatched. CDR1 is SGHTA and CDR2 is FQGTGA in the germline V gene. The CDR3 DNA reads as TGTGCCAGCAGCTCCCAGGGGGCGGCCTACAATGAGCAGTTCTTC. Protein sequence: CASSSQGAAYNEQFF. The whole variable domain, remainder taken from reference TRBV7-3 and TRBJ2-1, is GAGVSQTPSNKVTEKGKYVELRCDPISGHTALYWYRQSLGQGPEFLIYFQGTGAADDSGLPNDRFFAVRPEGSVSTLKIQRTERGDSAVYLCASSSQGAAYNEQFFGPGTRLTVL.

This chain links TRBV7-2 with TRBJ1-5, with no clear D. Per the germline V gene, CDR1 is SGHTA and CDR2 is FQGNSA. The CDR3 has 15 amino acids. The V and J ends lost 1 base and 6 bases respectively, with 13 bases between them. CDR3 residues: CASSLESAGSQPQHF. DNA of the CDR3: TGTGCCAGCAGCTTAGAATCGGCGGGGTCTCAGCCCCAGCATTTT.

The table lists this clone with a count of one. The J gene is TRBJ2-5, the V gene TRBV28, with 7 positions matching TRBD2. V was pared by 3 bases and J by 6 bases, with 10 bases of the junction left unmatched. In germline, CDR1 is MDHEN, CDR2 SYDVKM. CDR3 length equals 15 residues. This CDR3 reads CASSLYRLAAKTQYF. DNA of the CDR3: TGTGCCAGCAGTTTGTATCGACTAGCCGCGAAGACCCAGTACTTC. Full variable domain (remainder filled in from reference TRBV28 and TRBJ2-5): DVKVTQSSRYLVKRTGEKVFLECVQDMDHENMFWYRQDPGLGLRLIYFSYDVKMKEKGDIPEGYSVSREKKERFSLILESASTNQTSMYLCASSLYRLAAKTQYFGPGTRLLVL.